This TCR beta chain is from a study of blood T cell repertoires in COVID-19. Trimming cost V 4 bases and J 5 bases; bases outside gene matches: 8. Germline values: CDR1 SGDLS, CDR2 YYNGEE. The CDR3 covers 15 residues. The authors' processing: Reference gene primers were amplified, and this amplification served to estimate nucleated cell counts. Clones were read by immunoSEQ multiplex PCR, and TCRdb kept only the in-frame ones, dropping some. V and J calls and clone size are those listed in that table; D and trimming were worked out from the DNA. The data hold fewer than 400,000 clones, with 75% to 90% observed a single time.

This chain joins TRBV9 and TRBJ2-2; 7 nucleotides match TRBD1. This sequence originates from a man aged 25-45 years who had recovered from COVID-19. Source material: PBMCs or T cells enriched from blood (not recorded which). CDR3 residues: CASSLNRGKTGELFF. CDR3 DNA: TGTGCCAGCAGCCTGAACAGGGGTAAAACCGGGGAGCTGTTTTTT.